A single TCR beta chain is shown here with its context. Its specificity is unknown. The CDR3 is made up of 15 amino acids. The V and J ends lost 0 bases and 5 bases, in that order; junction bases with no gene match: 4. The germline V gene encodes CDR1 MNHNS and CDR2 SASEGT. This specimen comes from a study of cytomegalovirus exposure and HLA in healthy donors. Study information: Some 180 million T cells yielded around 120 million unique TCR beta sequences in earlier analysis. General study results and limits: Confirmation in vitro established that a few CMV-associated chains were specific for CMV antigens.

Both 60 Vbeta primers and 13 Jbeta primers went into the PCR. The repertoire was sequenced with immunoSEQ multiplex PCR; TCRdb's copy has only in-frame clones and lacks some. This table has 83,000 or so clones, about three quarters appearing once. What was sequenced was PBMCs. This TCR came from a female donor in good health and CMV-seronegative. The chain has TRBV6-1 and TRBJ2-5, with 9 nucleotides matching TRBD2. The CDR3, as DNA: TGTGCCAGCAGTGAAGCTAGCGGGGGAGGGGAGACCCAGTACTTC. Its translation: CASSEASGGGETQYF.